A selection of T cell receptor beta chains follows, all from one sample in a study of cytomegalovirus exposure and HLA in healthy donors. This table comes from immunoSEQ multiplex PCR, and its TCRdb copy is limited to in-frame clones, with some not included. The repertoire holds fewer than 200,000 clones, with around nine tenths as singletons. Material: PBMCs. These receptors all come from a young man in good health and CMV-seropositive. Both conserved end residues are part of each CDR3. D genes are given only for firm matches. Clone size appears in some rows only: once, few, many, or a class for an expanded clone.

V	D	J	size	DNA	CDR3
TRBV7-8	-	TRBJ1-2	-	TGTGCCAGCAGCACCTGGACAGAACACTATGGCTACACCTTC	CASSTWTEHYGYTF
TRBV11-2	TRBD1	TRBJ1-1	-	TGTGCCAGCAGCACTCCAGGGGGGAACACTGAAGCTTTCTTT	CASSTPGGNTEAFF
TRBV28	TRBD1	TRBJ2-7	-	TGTGCCAGCAGCCCAGGCAGGGGGAAAGGAGAATACGAGCAGTACTTC	CASSPGRGKGEYEQYF
TRBV7-6	-	TRBJ2-2	-	TGTGCCAGCAGTCAGATCAACACCGGGGAGCTGTTTTTT	CASSQINTGELFF
TRBV6-5	TRBD2	TRBJ2-1	-	TGTGCCAGCAGTTACTCTACGGCTAGCGGGAGCAATGAGCAGTTCTTC	CASSYSTASGSNEQFF
TRBV5-1	-	TRBJ2-3	-	TGCGCCAGCTATCCGCCCGAGGGCACAGATACGCAGTATTTT	CASYPPEGTDTQYF
TRBV5-6	-	TRBJ2-7	-	TGTGCCAGCAGCTTGTCTCCTCTATCCTACGAGCAGTACTTC	CASSLSPLSYEQYF
TRBV28	TRBD1	TRBJ2-7	-	TGTGCCACCGGGGGACAGGGTATTTCCTACGAGCAGTACTTC	CATGGQGISYEQYF
TRBV11-2	-	TRBJ1-2	-	TGTGCCAGCAGCCCGGGTGTGTATGGCTACACCTTC	CASSPGVYGYTF
TRBV5-1	-	TRBJ2-5	few	TGCGCCAGCAGCTTGGACATCGGGGGGCGGGTCCAGACCCAGTACTTC	CASSLDIGGRVQTQYF
TRBV5-1	TRBD1	TRBJ1-2	-	TGCGCCAGCAGCTCGCCCGACAGGGCCCGGGGAACGGGCTACACCTTC	CASSSPDRARGTGYTF
TRBV9	-	TRBJ1-4	-	TGTGCCAGCAGCGTAGCCTCAGGGCCCCCAACTAATGAAAAACTGTTTTTT	CASSVASGPPTNEKLFF
TRBV5-1	TRBD1	TRBJ2-7	once	TGCGCCAGCAGCACCGGACAGGGACCCTTGTTAACCTACGAGCAGTACTTC	CASSTGQGPLLTYEQYF
TRBV7-9	-	TRBJ1-2	-	TGTGCCAGCACCAATAGTAGTTTAGGGGATGGCTACACCTTC	CASTNSSLGDGYTF
TRBV10-3	TRBD2	TRBJ2-5	-	TGTGCCATCAGCAACAGCGGGGGGGAGACCCAGTACTTC	CAISNSGGETQYF
TRBV14	TRBD1	TRBJ2-7	-	TGTGCCACCAGAATCCGGGACAGGGGACTCTCTTCTCCCTACGAGCAGTACTTC	CATRIRDRGLSSPYEQYF
TRBV7-8	-	TRBJ1-1	-	TGTGCCAGCAGCAGCACAGGGAACACTGAAGCTTTCTTT	CASSSTGNTEAFF
TRBV9	TRBD1	TRBJ1-1	-	TGTGCCAGCAGCGTAGCTATGACAGGGGGAGTCATGAACACTGAAGCTTTCTTT	CASSVAMTGGVMNTEAFF
TRBV11-3	TRBD2	TRBJ2-3	-	TGTGCCAGCAGCTCCTCACTAGCGGGACCCCCGGATACGCAGTATTTT	CASSSSLAGPPDTQYF
TRBV4-1	TRBD1	TRBJ1-4	-	TGCGCCAGCAGCCACCCGGACAGGGTGGGGGAAAAACTGTTTTTT	CASSHPDRVGEKLFF
TRBV13	TRBD1	TRBJ1-1	-	TGTGCCAGCAGCACTCGGCGGGACAGGAACACTGAAGCTTTCTTT	CASSTRRDRNTEAFF
TRBV7-2	-	TRBJ1-2	once	TGTGCCAGCAGCTTAGAGCGGCAGGCGTATGGCTACACCTTC	CASSLERQAYGYTF
TRBV10-3	TRBD2	TRBJ2-1	-	TGTGCCATCAGTGAAACAACTAGCGGGGGACGGGGTGAGCAGTTCTTC	CAISETTSGGRGEQFF
TRBV7-8	-	TRBJ2-7	few	TGTGCCAGCAGCTTAGTCGGTCAGGGGAATGTGAACGAGCAGTACTTC	CASSLVGQGNVNEQYF
TRBV28	-	TRBJ1-1	-	TGTGCCAGCACCCCGGGAGACTTATTGAACACTGAAGCTTTCTTT	CASTPGDLLNTEAFF
TRBV28	-	TRBJ1-5	-	TGTGCCAGCATTCCGGTAGGTCGGGGCAATCAGCCCCAGCATTTT	CASIPVGRGNQPQHF
TRBV4-2	-	TRBJ2-3	-	TGTGCCAGCAGCCCGCGGACTGTCAGCACAGATACGCAGTATTTT	CASSPRTVSTDTQYF
TRBV29-1	TRBD2	TRBJ2-1	-	TGCAGCGCTGGGGCGGGAGGCGGATCTGAGCAGTTCTTC	CSAGAGGGSEQFF
TRBV25-1	TRBD2	TRBJ2-3	-	TGTGCCAGCAGTCTTAGCGGGGGGACAGATACGCAGTATTTT	CASSLSGGTDTQYF
TRBV7-2	-	TRBJ2-7	few	TGTGCCAGCAGCCCGAGCTCCTACGAGCAGTACTTC	CASSPSSYEQYF
TRBV18	TRBD1	TRBJ1-4	-	TGTGCCAGCTCACCATCGACAGGGGTTAATGAAAAACTGTTTTTT	CASSPSTGVNEKLFF
TRBV5-8	-	TRBJ1-5	-	TGTGCCAGCAGCTTGGGCGGGACGCGGGTCAATCAGCCCCAGCATTTT	CASSLGGTRVNQPQHF
TRBV19	TRBD1	TRBJ1-2	once	TGTGCCAGTAGTATCGACAGGGGAAGGTATGGCTACACCTTC	CASSIDRGRYGYTF
TRBV7-2	TRBD2	TRBJ2-7	-	TGTGCCAGCAGCGTGGGGCTAGCGGCAGAGAGGTCGTACGAGCAGTACTTC	CASSVGLAAERSYEQYF
TRBV6-5	-	TRBJ1-2	-	TGTGCCAGCAGTTCGGGGTTTGGTGGCTACACCTTC	CASSSGFGGYTF
TRBV28	-	TRBJ2-2	-	TGTGCCAGCAGTTTCCGAGAAGTGCCCGGGGAGCTGTTTTTT	CASSFREVPGELFF
TRBV6-1	-	TRBJ2-5	-	TGTGCCGGCGCTCGTCTCCAAGGGGGGGCCCAGTACTTC	CAGARLQGGAQYF
TRBV7-3	TRBD2	TRBJ2-3	-	TGTGCCAGCAGCTTAACCACGGGACTAGCGGGAGGGAACACAGATACGCAGTATTTT	CASSLTTGLAGGNTDTQYF
TRBV11-2	TRBD2	TRBJ2-1	-	TGTGCCAGCAGTCCCCTCCGGGGAGGGCCTGAGTATCCCAATGAGCAGTTCTTC	CASSPLRGGPEYPNEQFF
TRBV27	TRBD1	TRBJ2-7	-	TGTGCCAGCAGCCCCGGGACAGACTCCTACGAGCAGTACTTC	CASSPGTDSYEQYF
TRBV4-3	-	TRBJ1-3	-	TGCGCCAGCAGCCAAGCCGAGATCCTGGGAAACACCATATATTTT	CASSQAEILGNTIYF
TRBV6-6	TRBD1	TRBJ2-7	-	TGTGCCAGCCGGGACAGGGGCGACGAGCAGTACTTC	CASRDRGDEQYF
TRBV5-1	TRBD2	TRBJ2-1	-	TGCGCCAGCAGCAGGCTCGGACTAGCGGGGGGGCCGAGTGAGCAGTTCTTC	CASSRLGLAGGPSEQFF
TRBV7-2	-	TRBJ2-5	-	TGTGCCAGCAGCCCCTCAACTCGAGAGACCCAGTACTTC	CASSPSTRETQYF
TRBV5-5	-	TRBJ2-7	once	TGTGCCAGCAGCTTACAACTAGCGGCAGGGGGACACGAGCAGTACTTC	CASSLQLAAGGHEQYF
TRBV4-2	TRBD2	TRBJ2-7	-	TGTGCCAGCAGCCAAGCTCGACTAGCGAGCGGGAGAGCCTACGAGCAGTACTTC	CASSQARLASGRAYEQYF
TRBV12-5	-	TRBJ1-1	-	TGTGCTAGTGATTCTCAGACAGTTGAAGCTTTCTTT	CASDSQTVEAFF
TRBV5-1	-	TRBJ2-2	-	TGCGCCAGCAGCTTGGGACTTTCCACCGGGGAGCTGTTTTTT	CASSLGLSTGELFF
TRBV19	-	TRBJ1-2	few	TGTGCCAGTAGTATCGGTTGGTTTCGAACCTTC	CASSIGWFRTF
TRBV9	TRBD2	TRBJ2-7	-	TGTGCCAGCAGCCAAGAACAACTAGCGCACGAGCAGTACTTC	CASSQEQLAHEQYF
TRBV7-2	-	TRBJ2-7	-	TGTGCCAGCAGAGCACGGGACTTCGACGAGCAGTACTTC	CASRARDFDEQYF
TRBV27	TRBD2	TRBJ2-5	-	TGTGCCAGCAGTTTTAGCGGGAGGGGCCAAGAGACCCAGTACTTC	CASSFSGRGQETQYF
TRBV28	-	TRBJ1-1	-	TGTGCCAGCAGTTTAGGGGGCAGGGTGGACACTGAAGCTTTCTTT	CASSLGGRVDTEAFF
TRBV5-1	TRBD1	TRBJ1-1	-	TGCGCCAGCAGCTCATACAGGGGACCCATGAACACTGAAGCTTTCTTT	CASSSYRGPMNTEAFF